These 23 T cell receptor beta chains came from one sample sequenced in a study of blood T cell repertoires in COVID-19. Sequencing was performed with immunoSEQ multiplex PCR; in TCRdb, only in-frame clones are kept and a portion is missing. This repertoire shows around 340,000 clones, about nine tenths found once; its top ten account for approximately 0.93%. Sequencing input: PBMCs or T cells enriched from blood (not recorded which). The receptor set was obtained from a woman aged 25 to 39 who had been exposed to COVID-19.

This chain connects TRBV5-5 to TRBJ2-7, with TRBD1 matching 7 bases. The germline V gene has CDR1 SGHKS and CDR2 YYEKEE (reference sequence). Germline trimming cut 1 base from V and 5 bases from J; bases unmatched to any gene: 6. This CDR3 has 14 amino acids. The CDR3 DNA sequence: TGTGCCAGCAGCTTGCCGACAGGGTGGAACGAGCAGTACTTC. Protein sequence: CASSLPTGWNEQYF.

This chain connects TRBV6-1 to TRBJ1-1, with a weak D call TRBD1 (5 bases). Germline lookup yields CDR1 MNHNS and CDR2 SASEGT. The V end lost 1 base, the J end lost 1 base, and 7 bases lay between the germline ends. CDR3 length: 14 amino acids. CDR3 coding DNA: TGTGCCAGCAGTGAAGGACAGCGGAACACTGAAGCTTTCTTT. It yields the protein CASSEGQRNTEAFF.

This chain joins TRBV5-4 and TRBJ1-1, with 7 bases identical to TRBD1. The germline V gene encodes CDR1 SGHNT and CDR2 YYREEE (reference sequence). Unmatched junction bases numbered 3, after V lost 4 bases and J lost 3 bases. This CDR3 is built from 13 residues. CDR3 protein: CASSPDRDTEAFF. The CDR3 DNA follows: TGTGCCAGCAGCCCCGACAGGGACACTGAAGCTTTCTTT. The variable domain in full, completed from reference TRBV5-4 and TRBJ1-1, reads ETGVTQSPTHLIKTRGQQVTLRCSSQSGHNTVSWYQQALGQGPQFIFQYYREEENGRGNFPPRFSGLQFPNYSSELNVNALELDDSALYLCASSPDRDTEAFFGQGTRLTVV.

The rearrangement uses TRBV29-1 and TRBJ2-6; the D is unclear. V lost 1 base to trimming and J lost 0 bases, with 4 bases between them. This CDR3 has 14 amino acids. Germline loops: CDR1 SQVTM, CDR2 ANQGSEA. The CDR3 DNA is TGCAGCGTTGAAGCGGGCTCTGGGGCCAACGTCCTGACTTTC. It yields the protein CSVEAGSGANVLTF.

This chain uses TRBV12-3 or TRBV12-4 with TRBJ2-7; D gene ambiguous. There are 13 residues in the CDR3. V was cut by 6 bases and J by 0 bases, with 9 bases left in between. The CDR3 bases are TGTGCCAGCAGCCCTACCCCCTCCTACGAGCAGTACTTC. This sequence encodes CASSPTPSYEQYF.

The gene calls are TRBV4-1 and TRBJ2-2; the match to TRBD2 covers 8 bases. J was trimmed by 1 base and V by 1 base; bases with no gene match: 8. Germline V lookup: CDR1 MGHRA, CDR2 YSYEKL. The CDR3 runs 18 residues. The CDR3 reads CASSQGSTSVMNTGELFF. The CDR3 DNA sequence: TGCGCCAGCAGCCAAGGATCGACTAGCGTGATGAACACCGGGGAGCTGTTTTTT.

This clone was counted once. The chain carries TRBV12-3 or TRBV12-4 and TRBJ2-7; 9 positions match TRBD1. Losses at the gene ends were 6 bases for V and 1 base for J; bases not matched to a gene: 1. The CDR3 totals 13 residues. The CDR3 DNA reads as TGTGCCAGCAGCGACAGGGGGTCCTACGAGCAGTACTTC. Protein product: CASSDRGSYEQYF.

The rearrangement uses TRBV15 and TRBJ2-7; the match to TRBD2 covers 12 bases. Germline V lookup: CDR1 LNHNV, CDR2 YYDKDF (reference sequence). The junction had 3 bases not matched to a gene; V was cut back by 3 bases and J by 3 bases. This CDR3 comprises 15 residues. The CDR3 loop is CATSSLLAGGYEQYF. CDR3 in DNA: TGTGCCACCAGCAGTCTACTAGCGGGGGGCTACGAGCAGTACTTC.

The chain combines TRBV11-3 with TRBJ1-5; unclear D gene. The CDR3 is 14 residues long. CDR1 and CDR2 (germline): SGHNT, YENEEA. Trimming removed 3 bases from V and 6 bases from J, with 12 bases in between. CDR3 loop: CASSFFRGCQPQHF. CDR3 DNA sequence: TGTGCCAGCAGCTTCTTCCGAGGGTGTCAGCCCCAGCATTTT.

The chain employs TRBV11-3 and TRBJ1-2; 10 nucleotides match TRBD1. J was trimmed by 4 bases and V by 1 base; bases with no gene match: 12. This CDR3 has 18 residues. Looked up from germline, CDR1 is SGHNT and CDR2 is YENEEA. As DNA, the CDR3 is TGTGCCAGCAGCTTAGGAGTGACCGGGACAGGGGCATCCTATGGCTACACCTTC. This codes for CASSLGVTGTGASYGYTF.

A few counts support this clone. CDR3 coding DNA: TGTGCCAGCAGCTCCCCCAGGGCCCCGAATGAGCAGTTCTTC. The encoded protein is CASSSPRAPNEQFF. This chain joins TRBV7-3 and TRBJ2-1, with D possibly TRBD1 on 5 matching bases. The V end was cut by 4 bases, the J end by 7 bases, with 14 bases between. The CDR3 totals 14 residues. Germline CDR1 is SGHTA and CDR2 is FQGTGA. The whole variable domain, remainder taken from reference TRBV7-3 and TRBJ2-1, is GAGVSQTPSNKVTEKGKYVELRCDPISGHTALYWYRQSLGQGPEFLIYFQGTGAADDSGLPNDRFFAVRPEGSVSTLKIQRTERGDSAVYLCASSSPRAPNEQFFGPGTRLTVL.

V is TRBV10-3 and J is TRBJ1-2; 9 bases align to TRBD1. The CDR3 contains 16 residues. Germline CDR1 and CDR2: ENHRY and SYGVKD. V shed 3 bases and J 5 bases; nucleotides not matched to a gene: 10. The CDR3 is CAISETPQGAHYGYTF. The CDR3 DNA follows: TGTGCCATCAGTGAAACCCCACAGGGGGCCCATTATGGCTACACCTTC.

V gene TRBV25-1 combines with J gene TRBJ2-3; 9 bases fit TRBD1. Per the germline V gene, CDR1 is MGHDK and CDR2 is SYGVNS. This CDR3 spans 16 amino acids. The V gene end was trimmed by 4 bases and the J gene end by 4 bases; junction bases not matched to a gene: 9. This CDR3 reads CASSASTGGYADTQYF. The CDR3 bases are TGTGCCAGCAGTGCCAGTACAGGGGGCTACGCAGATACGCAGTATTTT. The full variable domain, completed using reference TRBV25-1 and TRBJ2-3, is EADIYQTPRYLVIGTGKKITLECSQTMGHDKMYWYQQDPGMELHLIHYSYGVNSTEKGDLSSESTVSRIRTEHFPLTLESARPSHTSQYLCASSASTGGYADTQYFGPGTRLTVL.

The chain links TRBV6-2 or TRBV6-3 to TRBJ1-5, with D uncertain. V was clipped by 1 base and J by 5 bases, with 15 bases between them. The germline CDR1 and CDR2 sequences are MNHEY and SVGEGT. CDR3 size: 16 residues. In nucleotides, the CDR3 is TGTGCCAGCAGTTACTACCCCGGGATCTTTTATCAGCCCCAGCATTTT. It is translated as CASSYYPGIFYQPQHF.

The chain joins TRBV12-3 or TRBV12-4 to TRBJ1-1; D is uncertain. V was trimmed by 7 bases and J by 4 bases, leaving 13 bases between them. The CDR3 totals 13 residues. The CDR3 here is CASTVRGVTEAFF. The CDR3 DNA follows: TGTGCCAGCACCGTGCGGGGAGTCACTGAAGCTTTCTTT.

The CDR3 loop reads CASSLLDRVQPQHF. In nucleotides, the CDR3 is TGTGCCAGCAGTTTACTCGACAGGGTTCAGCCCCAGCATTTT. The V gene is TRBV28, the J gene TRBJ1-5; 7 positions agree with TRBD1. This CDR3 is built from 14 residues. Germline values: CDR1 MDHEN, CDR2 SYDVKM. J was trimmed by 6 bases and V by 2 bases; bases with no gene match: 4.

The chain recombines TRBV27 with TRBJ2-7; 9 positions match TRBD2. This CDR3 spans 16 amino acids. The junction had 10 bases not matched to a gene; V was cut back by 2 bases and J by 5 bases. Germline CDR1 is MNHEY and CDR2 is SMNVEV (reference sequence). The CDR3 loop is CASSLNAAGGGHEQYF. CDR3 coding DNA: TGTGCCAGCAGTTTAAATGCAGCGGGAGGCGGCCACGAGCAGTACTTC.

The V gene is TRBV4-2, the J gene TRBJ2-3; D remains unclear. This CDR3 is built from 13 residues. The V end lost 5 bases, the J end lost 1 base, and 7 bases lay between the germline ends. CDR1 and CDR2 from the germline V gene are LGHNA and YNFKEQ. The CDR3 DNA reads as TGTGCCAGCAGCGGAAGCGGCACAGATACGCAGTATTTT. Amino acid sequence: CASSGSGTDTQYF.

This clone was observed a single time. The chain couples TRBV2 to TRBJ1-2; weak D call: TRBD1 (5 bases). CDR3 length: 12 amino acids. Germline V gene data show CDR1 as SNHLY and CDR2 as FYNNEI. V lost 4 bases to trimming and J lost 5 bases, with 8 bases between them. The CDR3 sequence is CASSAQGYGYTF. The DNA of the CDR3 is TGTGCCAGCAGTGCTCAGGGTTATGGCTACACCTTC.

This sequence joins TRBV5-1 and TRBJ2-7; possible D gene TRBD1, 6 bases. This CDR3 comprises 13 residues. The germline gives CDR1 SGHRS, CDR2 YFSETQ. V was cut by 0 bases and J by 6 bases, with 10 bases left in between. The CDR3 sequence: CASSLATGREQYF. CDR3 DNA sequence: TGCGCCAGCAGCTTGGCGACAGGACGCGAGCAGTACTTC.

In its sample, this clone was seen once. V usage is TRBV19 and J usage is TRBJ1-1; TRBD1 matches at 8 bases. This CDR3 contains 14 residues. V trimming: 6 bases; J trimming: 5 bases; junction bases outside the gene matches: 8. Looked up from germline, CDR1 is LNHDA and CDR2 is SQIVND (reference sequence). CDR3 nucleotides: TGTGCCAGTAGAAGACAGGGGTTTGGGACTGAAGCTTTCTTT. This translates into CASRRQGFGTEAFF.

The CDR3 loop is CASSRRDRHNEKLFF. In DNA, the CDR3 is TGTGCCAGTAGTCGACGGGACAGACATAATGAAAAACTGTTTTTT. The chain links TRBV19 to TRBJ1-4, with 7 bases that match TRBD1. Germline-derived CDR1 and CDR2 are LNHDA and SQIVND (reference sequence). Trimming took 5 bases from V and 4 from J; bases not matched to a gene: 7. This CDR3 has 15 residues.

For the CDR3, the DNA is TGCGCCAGCAGCCAAGCCCCAGGACAGGGGAACACCGGGGAGCTGTTTTTT. This sequence encodes CASSQAPGQGNTGELFF. The chain links TRBV4-1 to TRBJ2-2, with TRBD1 matching 8 bases. This CDR3 comprises 17 residues. Trimming removed 1 base from V and 1 base from J; junction bases left unmatched: 5. The V gene's germline CDR1 is MGHRA and CDR2 YSYEKL.